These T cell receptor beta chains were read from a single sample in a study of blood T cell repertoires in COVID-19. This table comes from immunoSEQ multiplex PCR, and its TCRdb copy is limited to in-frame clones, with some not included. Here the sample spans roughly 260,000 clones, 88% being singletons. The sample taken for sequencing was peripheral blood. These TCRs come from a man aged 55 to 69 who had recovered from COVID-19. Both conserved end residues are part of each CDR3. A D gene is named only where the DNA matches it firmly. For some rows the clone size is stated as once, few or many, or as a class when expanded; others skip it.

CDR3nt: TGTGCCAGCAGCCGGTGGCCAGTCGGGGCCAACGTCCTGACTTTC
CDR3aa: CASSRWPVGANVLTF
d_gene: NA
abundance: NA
j_gene: TRBJ2-6
v_gene: TRBV3-1/TRBV3-2

CDR3nt: TGTGCCAGCAGCCCCGGGCGGGTGGCTAATGAAAAACTGTTTTTT
CDR3aa: CASSPGRVANEKLFF
d_gene: NA
abundance: NA
j_gene: TRBJ1-4
v_gene: TRBV7-2

CDR3nt: TGTGCCACCAGTCCGGGGGGGAATGAGCAGTTCTTC
CDR3aa: CATSPGGNEQFF
d_gene: TRBD2
abundance: NA
j_gene: TRBJ2-1
v_gene: TRBV15

CDR3nt: TGTGCCAGCAGCCCCGGGACAGGGGAATTCCTTAACTATGGCTACACCTTC
CDR3aa: CASSPGTGEFLNYGYTF
d_gene: TRBD1
abundance: NA
j_gene: TRBJ1-2
v_gene: TRBV7-8

CDR3nt: TGTGCCAGCAGTTACGGGACTAGCGGGGGCCATTCCTACGAGCAGTACTTC
CDR3aa: CASSYGTSGGHSYEQYF
d_gene: TRBD2
abundance: NA
j_gene: TRBJ2-7
v_gene: TRBV6-2/TRBV6-3

CDR3nt: TGTGCCAGTACCTCAACCCTGGGGGGGACAGGGGAAAGGAGCGGGGAGCTGTTTTTT
CDR3aa: CASTSTLGGTGERSGELFF
d_gene: TRBD1
abundance: NA
j_gene: TRBJ2-2
v_gene: TRBV19

CDR3nt: TGTGCCAGTAGTATTAAGGGACAGGAAAGCTCCTACGAGCAGTACTTC
CDR3aa: CASSIKGQESSYEQYF
d_gene: TRBD1
abundance: NA
j_gene: TRBJ2-7
v_gene: TRBV19

CDR3nt: TGTGCCAGTAGTATAGATCTCGCGGGGGGAGGCGAGCAGTACTTC
CDR3aa: CASSIDLAGGGEQYF
d_gene: TRBD2
abundance: NA
j_gene: TRBJ2-7
v_gene: TRBV19

CDR3nt: TGTGCCAGTAGTATCCGGGTTGGGGAGCAGTACTTC
CDR3aa: CASSIRVGEQYF
d_gene: NA
abundance: few
j_gene: TRBJ2-7
v_gene: TRBV19

CDR3nt: TGTGCCAGCTCACCACAGGGGGTTAATTCACCCCTCCACTTT
CDR3aa: CASSPQGVNSPLHF
d_gene: NA
abundance: many
j_gene: TRBJ1-6
v_gene: TRBV18

CDR3nt: TGTGCCAGCTCAGGTAACAGGGGGACCACTGAAGCTTTCTTT
CDR3aa: CASSGNRGTTEAFF
d_gene: TRBD1
abundance: NA
j_gene: TRBJ1-1
v_gene: TRBV18

CDR3nt: TGTGCCAGTAGCCCTACAGGGGCCTCTTTCTACGAGCAGTACTTC
CDR3aa: CASSPTGASFYEQYF
d_gene: TRBD1
abundance: NA
j_gene: TRBJ2-7
v_gene: TRBV19

CDR3nt: TGTGCCAGCCAAACAGTCGGTAGCTCCTACAATGAGCAGTTCTTC
CDR3aa: CASQTVGSSYNEQFF
d_gene: NA
abundance: NA
j_gene: TRBJ2-1
v_gene: TRBV7-2

CDR3nt: TGTGCCAGCACCGGACAGGGGGACTATGGCTACACCTTC
CDR3aa: CASTGQGDYGYTF
d_gene: TRBD1
abundance: NA
j_gene: TRBJ1-2
v_gene: TRBV12-3/TRBV12-4

CDR3nt: TGCGCCAGCAGCTCGCGACTAGCGGGGGATACGCAGTATTTT
CDR3aa: CASSSRLAGDTQYF
d_gene: TRBD2
abundance: NA
j_gene: TRBJ2-3
v_gene: TRBV5-1

CDR3nt: TGTGCCAGCAGCCGTGGGGTCCTCCAGGGGAACACCATATATTTT
CDR3aa: CASSRGVLQGNTIYF
d_gene: NA
abundance: few
j_gene: TRBJ1-3
v_gene: TRBV7-6

CDR3nt: TGCGCCAGCAGCAGCAGACAGGGAACTAATGAAAAACTGTTTTTT
CDR3aa: CASSSRQGTNEKLFF
d_gene: TRBD1
abundance: NA
j_gene: TRBJ1-4
v_gene: TRBV5-1

CDR3nt: TGTGCCAGCAGCCTCCGGACAGGGATTTCGGTTTTCTACGAGCAGTACTTC
CDR3aa: CASSLRTGISVFYEQYF
d_gene: TRBD1
abundance: NA
j_gene: TRBJ2-7
v_gene: TRBV3-1/TRBV3-2

CDR3nt: TGTGCCAGCAGTGCGACAGGTTTGGGCACTGAAGCTTTCTTT
CDR3aa: CASSATGLGTEAFF
d_gene: NA
abundance: NA
j_gene: TRBJ1-1
v_gene: TRBV2

CDR3nt: TGTGCCAGCAGCCAAGAAGGGGGCGCCCCCTACGAGCAGTACTTC
CDR3aa: CASSQEGGAPYEQYF
d_gene: TRBD1
abundance: NA
j_gene: TRBJ2-7
v_gene: TRBV3-1/TRBV3-2

CDR3nt: TGCAGTGCTAGTCTCCGGGACAGGGGGAGGTTGGTCTTC
CDR3aa: CSASLRDRGRLVF
d_gene: TRBD1
abundance: NA
j_gene: TRBJ2-7
v_gene: TRBV20-1

CDR3nt: TGTGCCAGCAGTCAGGGACAGGGAAAGGGTGAAGCTTTCTTT
CDR3aa: CASSQGQGKGEAFF
d_gene: TRBD1
abundance: few
j_gene: TRBJ1-1
v_gene: TRBV6-6

CDR3nt: TGTGCCAGCAGCTCGACCCTAACAGGGTTGGGAAATGAAAAACTGTTTTTT
CDR3aa: CASSSTLTGLGNEKLFF
d_gene: NA
abundance: NA
j_gene: TRBJ1-4
v_gene: TRBV7-2

CDR3nt: TGCGCCAGCGGGGGGGCGGAGGAGACCCAGTACTTC
CDR3aa: CASGGAEETQYF
d_gene: NA
abundance: NA
j_gene: TRBJ2-5
v_gene: TRBV5-1

CDR3nt: TGTGCCAGCAGTCGCCGACAGGGCTCTGAAGCTTTCTTT
CDR3aa: CASSRRQGSEAFF
d_gene: TRBD1
abundance: NA
j_gene: TRBJ1-1
v_gene: TRBV6-6

CDR3nt: TGCAGTGCCACAGACAGGGAAGCTTTCTTT
CDR3aa: CSATDREAFF
d_gene: NA
abundance: NA
j_gene: TRBJ1-1
v_gene: TRBV20-1

CDR3nt: TGTGCCAGCTCATCAGGACAGGGAAGAAGTACATATGGCTACACCTTC
CDR3aa: CASSSGQGRSTYGYTF
d_gene: TRBD1
abundance: NA
j_gene: TRBJ1-2
v_gene: TRBV18

CDR3nt: TGTGCCAGCAGCTTTAGTCGGGGTGAGCAGTTCTTC
CDR3aa: CASSFSRGEQFF
d_gene: NA
abundance: NA
j_gene: TRBJ2-1
v_gene: TRBV5-4

CDR3nt: TGTGCCAGTAGTTCATTTGGAACAGGGGGGACAGATACGCAGTATTTT
CDR3aa: CASSSFGTGGTDTQYF
d_gene: TRBD1
abundance: NA
j_gene: TRBJ2-3
v_gene: TRBV19

CDR3nt: TGCGCCAGCAGCGCAACGACAGGGGACACCGGGGAGCTGTTTTTT
CDR3aa: CASSATTGDTGELFF
d_gene: TRBD1
abundance: NA
j_gene: TRBJ2-2
v_gene: TRBV5-1

CDR3nt: TGTGCCAGCAGTTTAATGGCTAACACTGAAGCTTTCTTT
CDR3aa: CASSLMANTEAFF
d_gene: NA
abundance: NA
j_gene: TRBJ1-1
v_gene: TRBV27

CDR3nt: TGTGCCAGCAGCTTGCCGGTCGGGACAGGGGATTCACCCCTCCACTTT
CDR3aa: CASSLPVGTGDSPLHF
d_gene: TRBD1
abundance: NA
j_gene: TRBJ1-6
v_gene: TRBV5-6

CDR3nt: TGTGCCAGCCCATCCTACCCGGGACAGAACTATGGCTACACCTTC
CDR3aa: CASPSYPGQNYGYTF
d_gene: NA
abundance: NA
j_gene: TRBJ1-2
v_gene: TRBV21-1

CDR3nt: TGCAGTGCTAGTGCGCACGGGTCGTACACTGAAGCTTTCTTT
CDR3aa: CSASAHGSYTEAFF
d_gene: NA
abundance: NA
j_gene: TRBJ1-1
v_gene: TRBV20-1

CDR3nt: TGCGCCAGCAGCTTGATTTTGACAACTGAAGCTTTCTTT
CDR3aa: CASSLILTTEAFF
d_gene: NA
abundance: NA
j_gene: TRBJ1-1
v_gene: TRBV5-1

CDR3nt: TGTGCCAGCAGCTTAGATTCCGGGACTTTAAACACCGGGGAGCTGTTTTTT
CDR3aa: CASSLDSGTLNTGELFF
d_gene: NA
abundance: NA
j_gene: TRBJ2-2
v_gene: TRBV7-8

CDR3nt: TGTGCCAGCAGTCAAGCTCGTCAGCCCCAGCATTTT
CDR3aa: CASSQARQPQHF
d_gene: NA
abundance: NA
j_gene: TRBJ1-5
v_gene: TRBV6-1

CDR3nt: TGTGCCAGCAGCCGGACAGGCTATAATTCACCCCTCCACTTT
CDR3aa: CASSRTGYNSPLHF
d_gene: TRBD1
abundance: once
j_gene: TRBJ1-6
v_gene: TRBV7-3

CDR3nt: TGTGCCAGCAGTTCTTTCGTCCGACAGGGAAGCTCCTACAATGAGCAGTTCTTC
CDR3aa: CASSSFVRQGSSYNEQFF
d_gene: TRBD1
abundance: NA
j_gene: TRBJ2-1
v_gene: TRBV25-1

CDR3nt: TGTGCCAGCAGCCAGAGTGGGACAGGGGGGTACGAGCAGTACTTC
CDR3aa: CASSQSGTGGYEQYF
d_gene: TRBD1
abundance: NA
j_gene: TRBJ2-7
v_gene: TRBV13

CDR3nt: TGCGCCAGCAGCTTGCAGTTTGGCAACACTGAAGCTTTCTTT
CDR3aa: CASSLQFGNTEAFF
d_gene: NA
abundance: NA
j_gene: TRBJ1-1
v_gene: TRBV5-1

CDR3nt: TGTGCCAGCAGCGCGCGTCAGGGGTTCAGCTCTGGAAACACCATATATTTT
CDR3aa: CASSARQGFSSGNTIYF
d_gene: NA
abundance: NA
j_gene: TRBJ1-3
v_gene: TRBV4-2

CDR3nt: TGCAGCGTAATACAGGGGAACACTGAAGCTTTCTTT
CDR3aa: CSVIQGNTEAFF
d_gene: NA
abundance: NA
j_gene: TRBJ1-1
v_gene: TRBV29-1

CDR3nt: TGTGCCAGCAGCTTGATGGGGGGGACGGAGACCCAGTACTTC
CDR3aa: CASSLMGGTETQYF
d_gene: TRBD2
abundance: NA
j_gene: TRBJ2-5
v_gene: TRBV5-6

CDR3nt: TGCGCCAGCAGCCACAAGTTCCCCATCAGCAATCAGCCCCAGCATTTT
CDR3aa: CASSHKFPISNQPQHF
d_gene: NA
abundance: NA
j_gene: TRBJ1-5
v_gene: TRBV23-1

CDR3nt: TGTGCCACCAGCAGATCCCGGGGGGGGGCAAAAGTCACTGAAGCTTTCTTT
CDR3aa: CATSRSRGGAKVTEAFF
d_gene: NA
abundance: NA
j_gene: TRBJ1-1
v_gene: TRBV15

CDR3nt: TGTGCCAGCACCCGAAGGGGATCGGGGGGTGCGACCGGCACAGATACGCAGTATTTT
CDR3aa: CASTRRGSGGATGTDTQYF
d_gene: TRBD2
abundance: NA
j_gene: TRBJ2-3
v_gene: TRBV2

CDR3nt: TGTGCCAGCAGCTTAATTTCTTACGAGCAGTACTTC
CDR3aa: CASSLISYEQYF
d_gene: NA
abundance: NA
j_gene: TRBJ2-7
v_gene: TRBV7-9

CDR3nt: TGCAGCGGGGGACCCCAGTTCTACACTGAAGCTTTCTTT
CDR3aa: CSGGPQFYTEAFF
d_gene: NA
abundance: NA
j_gene: TRBJ1-1
v_gene: TRBV29-1

CDR3nt: TGTGCCAGCAGCGAGGGAGGGACAGGGGTCCTCTACGAGCAGTACTTC
CDR3aa: CASSEGGTGVLYEQYF
d_gene: TRBD1
abundance: NA
j_gene: TRBJ2-7
v_gene: TRBV9